The 15 T cell receptor beta chains listed next were all sequenced from one sample in a study of human T cells and chemical hapten exposure. Time point defined: healthy volunteer bleed at 2 weeks. The authors' total RNA extraction used unfractionated whole blood. TCRdb reprocessed the RACE reads via MiXCR and lists one record per CDR3 protein. Counted here are around 130,000 distinct CDR3 sequences, approximately 9.5% occurring once; the ten biggest clones make up 1.5% to 2%. Sequenced sample: whole blood. The receptors stem from a male donor in good health. Some clones in this sample may be carry-over from other donors' samples.

This clonotype has at least ten counts. The chain joins TRBV20-1 to TRBJ2-3; 9 nucleotides agree with TRBD2. With V trimmed by 0 bases and J by 4 bases, 5 bases remained unmatched. Looked up from germline, CDR1 is DFQATT and CDR2 is SNEGSKA (reference sequence). CDR3 length equals 15 residues. The CDR3 DNA reads TGCAGTGCTAGAGATTTGCGGGGGGGCGCAGATACGCAGTATTTT. As protein: CSARDLRGGADTQYF.

This clonotype has a handful of counts. The rearrangement uses TRBV10-3 and TRBJ2-5, with D possibly matching TRBD2 (5 bases). The CDR3 spans 13 residues. The V end lost 3 bases, the J end lost 4 bases, and 9 bases lay between the germline ends. Germline V gene data show CDR1 as ENHRY and CDR2 as SYGVKD. The chain's CDR3 is CAISDHSGETQYF. As DNA, the CDR3 is TGTGCCATCAGTGACCACAGCGGAGAGACCCAGTACTTC.

This clonotype has only a few counts. The chain has TRBV29-1 and TRBJ1-2; the match to TRBD1 covers 9 bases. The germline V gene has CDR1 SQVTM and CDR2 ANQGSEA. The CDR3 is made up of 15 amino acids. The junction had 9 bases not matched to a gene; V was cut back by 0 bases and J by 7 bases. This CDR3 reads CSVEDPDRGASGYTF. The CDR3 DNA reads TGCAGCGTTGAAGACCCGGACAGGGGAGCAAGTGGCTACACCTTC.

This clonotype was counted between two and nine times. This chain links TRBV28 with TRBJ2-1, with 7 bases identical to TRBD2. The CDR3 extends over 14 amino acids. V was clipped by 2 bases and J by 6 bases; unmatched bases: 4. Germline V gene data show CDR1 as MDHEN and CDR2 as SYDVKM. CDR3 nucleotide sequence: TGTGCCAGCAGTTTAATTCGGACTAGCAATGAGCAGTTCTTC. This translates into CASSLIRTSNEQFF.

This clonotype was counted only a few times. J is TRBJ2-1 and V is TRBV5-1; tentatively, D is TRBD1 or TRBD2 (6 bases each). The germline CDR1 and CDR2 sequences are SGHRS and YFSETQ. The ends were cut back, 2 bases at V and 2 bases at J, with 11 bases in the middle. This CDR3 region has 15 residues. The CDR3 sequence is CASSLTGATYNEQFF. The CDR3 bases are TGCGCCAGCAGCTTAACGGGGGCAACCTACAATGAGCAGTTCTTC.

This clonotype was detected a few times. Here the CDR3 DNA reads TGCAGTGCTTTAACTAGCGGAGTTTACAATGAGCAGTTCTTC. The encoded protein is CSALTSGVYNEQFF. The chain carries TRBV20-1 and TRBJ2-1; 8 bases are shared with TRBD2. Unmatched junction bases numbered 7, after V lost 5 bases and J lost 4 bases. The CDR3 has 14 residues. Looked up from germline, CDR1 is DFQATT and CDR2 is SNEGSKA (reference sequence).

This clonotype showed up many times. V is TRBV28 and J is TRBJ2-1; 7 nucleotides line up with TRBD2. The CDR3 totals 16 residues. The V and J ends lost 3 bases and 7 bases, in that order; junction bases with no gene match: 12. Per germline, CDR1 MDHEN and CDR2 SYDVKM. CDR3 in amino acids: CASSFPKGGGGNEQFF. The CDR3 coding sequence is TGTGCCAGCAGTTTCCCGAAAGGCGGGGGAGGGAATGAGCAGTTCTTC. Variable domain in full (rest from reference TRBV28 and TRBJ2-1): DVKVTQSSRYLVKRTGEKVFLECVQDMDHENMFWYRQDPGLGLRLIYFSYDVKMKEKGDIPEGYSVSREKKERFSLILESASTNQTSMYLCASSFPKGGGGNEQFFGPGTRLTVL.

This clonotype was detected many times. CDR3 DNA sequence: TGCGCCAGCAGCATTAGCGGGGGGTCCTACAATGAGCAGTTCTTC. Amino acids: CASSISGGSYNEQFF. The rearrangement joins TRBV5-1 to TRBJ2-1; 10 nucleotides agree with TRBD2. CDR3 length: 15 amino acids. The V gene end was trimmed by 4 bases and the J gene end by 1 base; junction bases not matched to a gene: 2. Per germline, CDR1 SGHRS and CDR2 YFSETQ.

V gene TRBV4-2 combines with J gene TRBJ1-6, with D perhaps matching TRBD1 (5 bases). CDR1 LGHNA and CDR2 YNFKEQ come from the germline V gene. CDR3 size: 14 residues. Trimming pared 1 base from V and 9 bases from J, leaving 10 bases between. The CDR3, as DNA: TGTGCCAGCAGCCAAGGGGCAGGGACTTCACCCCTCCACTTT. As protein: CASSQGAGTSPLHF.

The chain is built from TRBV6-2 or TRBV6-3 and TRBJ2-2, with D unclear. Germline V CDR1 and CDR2: MNHEY, SVGEGT. This CDR3 contains 15 residues. V lost 5 bases, J lost 0 bases, and 10 bases lay in between. CDR3 nucleotide sequence: TGTGCCAGCAGTAGCACTTCGGCGAACACCGGGGAGCTGTTTTTT. Translated, it gives CASSSTSANTGELFF.

This clonotype was detected a few times. CDR3 nucleotides: TGTGCCACCACCGGGACAGGGGGCTACTGGGAGCAGCCCCAGCATTTT. Its translation is CATTGTGGYWEQPQHF. This rearrangement joins TRBV24-1 to TRBJ1-5; the match to TRBD1 covers 12 bases. Germline V gene lookup returns CDR1 KGHDR and CDR2 SFDVKD. Unmatched junction bases numbered 11, after V lost 8 bases and J lost 7 bases. This CDR3 has 16 amino acids.

About this clonotype itself: A junction end diverges from the germline sequence, so it may reflect a read error. The chain uses TRBV6-5 and TRBJ2-7, with D tentatively TRBD1 (6 bases). CDR3 length: 14 amino acids. Germline lookup yields CDR1 MNHEY and CDR2 SVGAGI. This chain's CDR3 is CTSSRTASSYEQYF. The CDR3 DNA reads TGTACCAGCAGTCGGACAGCCAGCTCCTACGAGCAGTACTTC.

This clonotype was observed many times. The gene calls are TRBV6-1 and TRBJ2-3; D gene ambiguous. Germline V gives CDR1 MNHNS, CDR2 SASEGT. CDR3 length: 15 amino acids. Trimming took 6 bases from V and 2 from J, leaving 15 bases between them. As DNA, the CDR3 is TGTGCCAGCAGGACGGCCCCGTTATACACAGATACGCAGTATTTT. It encodes CASRTAPLYTDTQYF.

This clonotype was picked up a small number of times. The rearrangement joins TRBV29-1 to TRBJ2-7, with D possibly TRBD2 on 6 matching bases. Per the germline V gene, CDR1 is SQVTM and CDR2 is ANQGSEA. The ends were cut back, 6 bases at V and 1 base at J, with 10 bases in the middle. The CDR3 extends over 12 amino acids. CDR3 sequence reads: CSVGGFSYEQYF. CDR3 sequence (DNA): TGCAGCGTGGGAGGTTTTTCCTACGAGCAGTACTTC.

V gene TRBV7-2 combines with J gene TRBJ2-4, with D maybe TRBD2 (5 bases). The CDR3 sequence is 14 residues long. Deletions cut 4 bases from V and 10 bases from J, with 17 bases between. Germline V gives CDR1 SGHTA, CDR2 FQGNSA. CDR3 nucleotide sequence: TGTGCCAGCAGCTCCAATTCGCCGGGGAAAATTCAGTACTTC. It specifies CASSSNSPGKIQYF. Full variable domain (outside the CDR3, taken from reference TRBV7-2 and TRBJ2-4): GAGVSQSPSNKVTEKGKDVELRCDPISGHTALYWYRQSLGQGLEFLIYFQGNSAPDKSGLPSDRFSAERTGGSVSTLTIQRTQQEDSAVYLCASSSNSPGKIQYFGAGTRLSVL.